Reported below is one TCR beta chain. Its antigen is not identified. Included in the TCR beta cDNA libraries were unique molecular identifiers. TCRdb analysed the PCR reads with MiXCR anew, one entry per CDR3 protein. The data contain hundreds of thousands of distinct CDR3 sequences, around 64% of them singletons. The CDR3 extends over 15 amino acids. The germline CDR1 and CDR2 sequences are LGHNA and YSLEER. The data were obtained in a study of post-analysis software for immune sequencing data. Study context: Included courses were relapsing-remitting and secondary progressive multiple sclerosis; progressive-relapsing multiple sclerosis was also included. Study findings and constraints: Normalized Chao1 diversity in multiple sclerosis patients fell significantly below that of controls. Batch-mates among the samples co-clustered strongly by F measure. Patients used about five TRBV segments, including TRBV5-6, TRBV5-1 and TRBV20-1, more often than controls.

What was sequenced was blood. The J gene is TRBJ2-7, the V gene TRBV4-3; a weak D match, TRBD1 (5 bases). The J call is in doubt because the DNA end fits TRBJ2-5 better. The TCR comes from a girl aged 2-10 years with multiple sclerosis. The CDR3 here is CASSQDQNAGETQYF. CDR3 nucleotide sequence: TGCGCCAGCAGCCAAGATCAAAATGCAGGGGAGACCCAGTACTTC.